A selection of T cell receptor beta chains follows, all from one sample in a study of shared T cell receptors in the human thymus. Here immunoSEQ multiplex PCR was the method, and the copy in TCRdb shows in-frame clones only, minus some. The top ten hold under 0.01% of the sample, which has 630,000 or so clones, 87% seen once. These data are also associated with another study on human thymus T cells.

Sequencing input: thymocytes. The source of these receptors is a boy in the first two years of life with a congenital heart defect. Both conserved end residues are part of each CDR3. The D gene is left open where the match is weak. Expanded clones are given a class, and other clones once, few, many or no size at all.

cdr3_length	clone_size	d_call	v_call	j_call	cdr3_nt	cdr3_aa
14	NA	TRBD1	TRBV27	TRBJ1-2	TGTGCCAGCAGTCCGGACAGGGGGAACTATGGCTACACCTTC	CASSPDRGNYGYTF
18	NA	TRBD1	TRBV15	TRBJ1-5	TGTGCCACCAGCAGAGCGGACAGGGGGCGCCGGGACAATCAGCCCCAGCATTTT	CATSRADRGRRDNQPQHF
17	NA	NA	TRBV7-6	TRBJ2-3	TGTGCCAGCAGCGCCCGACTATCGGAGCGGCACACAGATACGCAGTATTTT	CASSARLSERHTDTQYF
12	once	NA	TRBV10-3	TRBJ2-5	TGTGCCAGTAGTGGGGGGAGAGAGACCCAGTACTTC	CASSGGRETQYF
16	NA	TRBD2	TRBV5-1	TRBJ2-1	TGCGCCAGCACCGAAACCAGCGGGAGATCCTACAATGAGCAGTTCTTC	CASTETSGRSYNEQFF
16	NA	TRBD2	TRBV11-2	TRBJ2-7	TGTGCCAGCGGGGGACTAGCGGGAGATAAACCCCACGAGCAGTACTTC	CASGGLAGDKPHEQYF
13	NA	TRBD1	TRBV6-4	TRBJ1-2	TGTGCCAGCAGTGAGACAGGGGGCCATGGCTACACCTTC	CASSETGGHGYTF
19	NA	TRBD2	TRBV5-1	TRBJ2-3	TGCGCCAGCAGCCGACAAAGCCGCATGGAGCGGGAGGGTGGGGATACGCAGTATTTT	CASSRQSRMEREGGDTQYF
15	NA	TRBD2	TRBV14	TRBJ2-3	TGTGCCAGTTCAGAACTAGCGGGGGAGTCAGATACGCAGTATTTT	CASSELAGESDTQYF
12	NA	TRBD1	TRBV27	TRBJ1-2	TGTGCCACCCTGGGACAGGCCAATGGCTACACCTTC	CATLGQANGYTF
13	NA	NA	TRBV5-1	TRBJ2-7	TGCGCCAGCAGCCCCACGGACAGAGGCGAGCAGTACTTC	CASSPTDRGEQYF
15	NA	TRBD2	TRBV10-2	TRBJ2-3	TGCGCCAGCGGTTCTAAGCGGGATTACACAGATACGCAGTATTTT	CASGSKRDYTDTQYF
16	NA	TRBD2	TRBV4-2	TRBJ2-5	TGTGCCAGCAGCCAAGGGATAGCGGGGGGCCAAGAGACCCAGTACTTC	CASSQGIAGGQETQYF
15	NA	NA	TRBV7-9	TRBJ2-5	TGTGCCAGCAGCCCCCTAAAGACTCCGGAAGAGACCCAGTACTTC	CASSPLKTPEETQYF
15	NA	NA	TRBV7-2	TRBJ1-1	TGTGCCAGCAGCTTAGCTGGGACAACAAACACTGAAGCTTTCTTT	CASSLAGTTNTEAFF
15	NA	NA	TRBV4-1	TRBJ2-7	TGCGCCAGCAGCCAAGTCTCGGACACCACCTACGAGCAGTACTTC	CASSQVSDTTYEQYF
13	NA	TRBD2	TRBV9	TRBJ2-7	TGTGCCAGCAGCGTAGTTGGCGGGGGAGAGCAGTACTTC	CASSVVGGGEQYF
13	NA	TRBD2	TRBV7-8	TRBJ2-7	TGTGCCAGGGGTGGGCGGGAGGTCTACGAGCAGTACTTC	CARGGREVYEQYF
21	few	TRBD2	TRBV30	TRBJ2-5	TGTGCCTGGAGTATGATTTCGGGACTAGCGGGAGAGGGGCGGGCTAAAGAGACCCAGTACTTC	CAWSMISGLAGEGRAKETQYF
16	NA	TRBD2	TRBV7-6	TRBJ2-1	TGTGCCAGCAGCTTGAGGCTAGCGGGAGGGCCTAATGAGCAGTTCTTC	CASSLRLAGGPNEQFF
16	NA	TRBD1	TRBV10-3	TRBJ2-1	TGTGCCATCAGTGAGTCCCCGGGACAGGGCTACAATGAGCAGTTCTTC	CAISESPGQGYNEQFF
14	once	NA	TRBV2	TRBJ2-1	TGTGCCAGCAGTGTTCTAGCTAGTGTCGATGAGCAGTTCTTC	CASSVLASVDEQFF
12	NA	NA	TRBV15	TRBJ2-1	TGTGCCACCAGCAGAGATGAACTAAATCCGTTCTTC	CATSRDELNPFF
13	NA	NA	TRBV28	TRBJ1-5	TGTGCCAGCAGTTTGGTAGGGGATCAGCCCCAGCATTTT	CASSLVGDQPQHF
18	NA	TRBD2	TRBV4-1	TRBJ2-1	TGCGCCAGCAGCCAAGAGCGGAAGCCGGGACTATCGGACAATGAGCAGTTCTTC	CASSQERKPGLSDNEQFF
11	once	TRBD1	TRBV6-6	TRBJ1-1	TGTGCCAGCAGTAAGACAGGGCAAGCTTTCTTT	CASSKTGQAFF
16	NA	NA	TRBV5-8	TRBJ2-7	TGTGCCAGCAGCTTGGGCGAAGCTGAACCTCCCTACGAGCAGTACTTC	CASSLGEAEPPYEQYF
15	NA	TRBD2	TRBV2	TRBJ2-3	TGTGCCAGCAGTGTATCCTCGACTAGCAGTTATACGCAGTATTTT	CASSVSSTSSYTQYF
14	NA	NA	TRBV28	TRBJ1-1	TGTGCCAGCAGTTTTAGGGGTCGGGTCACTGAAGCTTTCTTT	CASSFRGRVTEAFF
20	NA	NA	TRBV10-3	TRBJ1-2	TGTGCCATCAGTGGCCCAGGAACCGGACAGACGATTGGAGCTAACTATGGCTACACCTTC	CAISGPGTGQTIGANYGYTF
15	once	NA	TRBV14	TRBJ2-7	TGTGCCAGCAGCCAAGCGCCGGGCGGGGTTTTCGAGCAGTACTTC	CASSQAPGGVFEQYF
14	NA	NA	TRBV5-4	TRBJ2-3	TGTGCCAGCAGCCTACAGGGCCCCCCAGATACGCAGTATTTT	CASSLQGPPDTQYF
16	NA	NA	TRBV18	TRBJ1-3	TGTGCCAGCTCACCACAGCCCCTCCTCTCTGGAAACACCATATATTTT	CASSPQPLLSGNTIYF
17	NA	TRBD1	TRBV5-4	TRBJ2-3	TGTGCCAGCAGCTTGCGGGACAGGCAACGGAACACAGATACGCAGTATTTT	CASSLRDRQRNTDTQYF
15	NA	NA	TRBV2	TRBJ1-2	TGTGCCACCCTACAGGGTACCGGTGGGGGTACCGGCTACACCTTC	CATLQGTGGGTGYTF
13	NA	NA	TRBV28	TRBJ1-5	TGTGCCAGCAGACACCAGGGCAATCAGCCCCAGCATTTT	CASRHQGNQPQHF
17	NA	NA	TRBV4-2	TRBJ1-6	TGTGCCAGCAGCCAAAGCATAGGCGGGACGTATAATTCACCCCTCCACTTT	CASSQSIGGTYNSPLHF
14	few	NA	TRBV25-1	TRBJ1-4	TGTGCCAGCAGTCCAGGAGGAACTAATGAAAAACTGTTTTTT	CASSPGGTNEKLFF
16	few	TRBD1	TRBV5-8	TRBJ1-5	TGTGCCAGCAGCCCGATCCTGACAGGGATAAAGCAGCCCCAGCATTTT	CASSPILTGIKQPQHF
18	NA	TRBD1	TRBV16	TRBJ2-4	TGTGCCAGCAGCCAAGACAGGGCCCCTACCCTAGCCAAAAACATTCAGTACTTC	CASSQDRAPTLAKNIQYF
15	NA	TRBD1	TRBV6-5	TRBJ2-7	TGTGCCAGCAGGCCGACGACAGGGCTCTCCTACGAGCAGTACTTC	CASRPTTGLSYEQYF
14	once	NA	TRBV9	TRBJ2-7	TGTGCCAGCAGCGTAGTTGACCGCGGAGACGAGCAGTACTTC	CASSVVDRGDEQYF
13	NA	NA	TRBV6-4	TRBJ2-7	TGTGCCAGCAGTGAGGAGGCGGACTACGAGCAGTACTTC	CASSEEADYEQYF
17	NA	TRBD1	TRBV7-2	TRBJ1-2	TGTGCCAGCAGCTTAGACCTTCCGGTACAGGGGAAGGTTGGCTACACCTTC	CASSLDLPVQGKVGYTF
15	NA	NA	TRBV14	TRBJ1-2	TGTGCCAGCAGCCTATACACAGGGTCGAGATGGGGCTACACCTTC	CASSLYTGSRWGYTF
15	NA	NA	TRBV14	TRBJ1-1	TGTGCCAGCAGCCAAGTAAACAGGGAGAACACTGAAGCTTTCTTT	CASSQVNRENTEAFF
17	NA	TRBD1	TRBV18	TRBJ2-3	TGTGCCAGCTCACTGCCCGACAGGGCTGAGGGGGCAGATACGCAGTATTTT	CASSLPDRAEGADTQYF
14	NA	NA	TRBV11-2	TRBJ1-2	TGTGCCAGCAGCTTATCAGCGTTGAACTATGGCTACACCTTC	CASSLSALNYGYTF
14	NA	TRBD1	TRBV28	TRBJ2-7	TGTGCCAGCAGTCTACACTCAAGGGACAGGCCCCCGATCTTC	CASSLHSRDRPPIF
15	once	NA	TRBV27	TRBJ1-1	TGTGCCAGCAGACGAGGGGGACGTTCTAACACTGAAGCTTTCTTT	CASRRGGRSNTEAFF
17	NA	TRBD1	TRBV10-3	TRBJ1-2	TGTGCCATCAGTGAGCCCATGGGGACAGGCAAAAACTATGGCTACACCTTC	CAISEPMGTGKNYGYTF
12	NA	NA	TRBV2	TRBJ2-7	TGTGCCAGCAACGCAGTCTCCTACGAGCAGTACTTC	CASNAVSYEQYF
15	NA	NA	TRBV5-1	TRBJ1-1	TGCGCCAGCAGCCCACCTGAGCCCTGGAACACTGAAGCTTTCTTT	CASSPPEPWNTEAFF
15	NA	TRBD1	TRBV15	TRBJ2-7	TGTGCCACCAGCAGAGTGACAGGGCGAGACTACGAGCAGTACTTC	CATSRVTGRDYEQYF
13	once	NA	TRBV30	TRBJ1-5	TGTGCCTGGAGTGCTCACACCGTACAGCCCCAGCATTTT	CAWSAHTVQPQHF
14	NA	NA	TRBV4-1	TRBJ2-7	TGCGCCAGCAGCCAAGGGAGGGACAGCTACGAGCAGTACTTC	CASSQGRDSYEQYF